The 17 T cell receptor beta chains listed next were all sequenced from one sample in a study of Graves' ophthalmopathy and Graves' hyperthyroidism. Amplification from RNA transcripts yielded the TCR beta CDR3 regions. Following a first-round RT-PCR that used HTBI primers, a second-round multiplex PCR was carried out. One entry per CDR3 protein results from TCRdb running MiXCR on the multiplex PCR reads. This repertoire shows around 1.1 million distinct CDR3 sequences, about 40% found once; its top ten account for more than 9.5%. The sample was peripheral blood or thyroid tissue (not recorded which). Receptors were obtained from an adult man with Graves' hyperthyroidism.

The table lists this clonotype with many counts. The genes are TRBV29-1 and TRBJ1-3; no firm D call. Per the germline V gene, CDR1 is SQVTM and CDR2 is ANQGSEA. Trimming shortened V by 0 bases and J by 0 bases, and 12 bases separated the two germline ends. This CDR3 contains 16 residues. The chain's CDR3 is CSVEDRGRSSGNTIYF. As DNA, the CDR3 is TGCAGCGTTGAAGATCGGGGTAGAAGCTCTGGAAACACCATATATTTT.

The chain is built from TRBV4-1 and TRBJ1-5; no firm D call. From germline, CDR1 is MGHRA and CDR2 YSYEKL. V lost 1 base to trimming and J lost 7 bases, with 14 bases between them. The CDR3 contains 15 residues. CDR3 protein: CASSQVLSGRQPQHF. The CDR3 DNA is TGCGCCAGCAGCCAAGTACTTTCCGGGAGGCAGCCCCAGCATTTT.

This clonotype was observed a handful of times. V gene TRBV4-3 combines with J gene TRBJ2-2; TRBD1 might be the D (6 bases). This CDR3 has 16 amino acids. Germline V CDR1 and CDR2: LGHNA, YSLEER. V was pared by 0 bases and J by 6 bases, with 14 bases between. CDR3 sequence: CASSQDSRQGSGELFF. CDR3 DNA: TGCGCCAGCAGCCAAGATAGCCGGCAGGGGTCCGGGGAGCTGTTTTTT.

This sequence joins TRBV20-1 and TRBJ1-5; the D is unclear. The V gene lost 1 base and the J gene lost 1 base, with 11 bases spanning the gap. CDR1 is DFQATT, CDR2 SNEGSKA, per germline (reference sequence). The length of the CDR3 is 15 residues. CDR3 amino acids: CSARVRAASNQPQHF. Here the CDR3 DNA reads TGCAGTGCTAGAGTCAGAGCAGCGAGCAATCAGCCCCAGCATTTT.

This clonotype occurred many times. This chain's CDR3 is CSVSSAEETQYF. CDR3 nucleotide sequence: TGCAGCGTCTCTAGCGCCGAAGAGACCCAGTACTTC. The chain recombines TRBV29-1 with TRBJ2-5, with D tentatively TRBD2 (6 bases). V gave up 6 bases and J gave up 3 bases, with 11 bases separating them. The CDR3 has 12 residues. CDR1 is SQVTM, CDR2 ANQGSEA, per germline.

The chain recombines TRBV6-2 or TRBV6-3 with TRBJ2-7; D not resolved. V shed 4 bases and J shed 5 bases, with 6 bases lying between them. This CDR3 region has 11 residues. Germline-derived CDR1 and CDR2 are MNHEY and SVGEGT. The DNA for the CDR3 is TGTGCCAGCAGTTCCCACGACGAGCAGTACTTC. Translation gives CASSSHDEQYF.

This clonotype was detected a few times. The chain joins TRBV4-2 to TRBJ2-5, with TRBD1 identical over 9 bases. V dropped 5 bases and J dropped 5; count of bases not matched to a gene: 12. This CDR3 region has 16 residues. Looked up from germline, CDR1 is LGHNA and CDR2 is YNFKEQ. Here the CDR3 reads CASSSGQGTAGETQYF. CDR3 coding DNA: TGTGCCAGCAGCTCCGGACAGGGGACAGCGGGGGAGACCCAGTACTTC.

V and J are TRBV29-1 and TRBJ1-2; D possibly corresponds to TRBD1 (5 bases). The CDR3 is 12 residues long. Trimming took 0 bases from V and 7 from J, leaving 9 bases between them. The germline gives CDR1 SQVTM, CDR2 ANQGSEA. The CDR3 DNA reads as TGCAGCGTTGAAGATCGGGGGGGTGGCTACACCTTC. Translating gives CSVEDRGGGYTF.

J is TRBJ1-5 and V is TRBV15; D ambiguous. Trimming shortened V by 1 base and J by 5 bases, and 15 bases separated the two germline ends. The length of the CDR3 is 16 residues. Germline values: CDR1 LNHNV, CDR2 YYDKDF (reference sequence). The DNA for the CDR3 is TGTGCCACCAGCAGAGGAGAGGCCGTACCATATCAGCCCCAGCATTTT. Amino acids: CATSRGEAVPYQPQHF.

This clonotype has a single count. V is TRBV9 and J is TRBJ2-5, with 10 bases identical to TRBD2. The V segment lost 0 bases and the J segment 5 bases; nucleotides outside the gene matches: 4. The length of the CDR3 is 15 residues. Looked up from germline, CDR1 is SGDLS and CDR2 is YYNGEE. CDR3 coding DNA: TGTGCCAGCAGCGTAGAAAAGGGACTAGCGGAGACCCAGTACTTC. This encodes CASSVEKGLAETQYF.

This clonotype was counted only a few times. This chain uses TRBV29-1 with TRBJ1-1, with D unresolved. Per germline, CDR1 SQVTM and CDR2 ANQGSEA. This CDR3 contains 12 residues. Trimming shortened V by 1 base and J by 1 base, and 4 bases separated the two germline ends. CDR3 sequence: CSVEASNTEAFF. In nucleotides, the CDR3 is TGCAGCGTTGAAGCGTCGAACACTGAAGCTTTCTTT.

V usage is TRBV27 and J usage is TRBJ2-7; 10 bases align to TRBD1. The J segment lost 5 bases and the V segment lost 5 bases, leaving 12 bases of the junction unmatched. The CDR3 loop spans 16 amino acids. Looked up from germline, CDR1 is MNHEY and CDR2 is SMNVEV (reference sequence). CDR3 in DNA: TGTGCCAGCAGTCCAACCGGGACAGGGGAAGGGCACGAGCAGTACTTC. Its translation is CASSPTGTGEGHEQYF.

About this clonotype itself: The junction departs from the called germline gene at one end, perhaps through a read error. V and J are TRBV6-6 and TRBJ1-4; 8 nucleotides match TRBD1. Germline V gives CDR1 MNHNY, CDR2 SVGAGI (reference sequence). The CDR3 has 15 residues. DNA for the CDR3: TGTGCCAGCAGCTCCTTGACAGGGGCCCATGAAAAACTGGTTTTT. Translated, it gives CASSSLTGAHEKLVF.

This rearrangement joins TRBV14 to TRBJ2-7, with D possibly matching TRBD1 (5 bases). Germline V CDR1 and CDR2: SGHDN, FVKESK. V was pared by 3 bases and J by 3 bases, with 27 bases between. The CDR3 contains 19 residues. In DNA form, the CDR3 reads TGTGCCAGCAGCCAGGGGTTTAAGGGGCCTTCCCGGGCCTACTACGAGCAGTACTTC. It codes for CASSQGFKGPSRAYYEQYF. Combining the CDR3 with reference TRBV14 and TRBJ2-7 gives the whole variable domain EAGVTQFPSHSVIEKGQTVTLRCDPISGHDNLYWYRRVMGKEIKFLLHFVKESKQDESGMPNNRFLAERTGGTYSTLKVQPAELEDSGVYFCASSQGFKGPSRAYYEQYFGPGTRLTVT.

This clonotype has a count of ten or more. The gene calls are TRBV7-9 and TRBJ2-7; D remains unclear. V lost 5 bases and J 1 base, leaving 9 bases between the germline ends. The CDR3 covers 13 residues. CDR1 and CDR2 from the germline V gene are SEHNR and FQNEAQ (reference sequence). The CDR3 is CASSPQISYEQYF. CDR3 DNA sequence: TGTGCCAGCAGCCCACAGATATCCTACGAGCAGTACTTC. The full variable domain, in which reference TRBV7-9 and TRBJ2-7 provide the parts outside the CDR3, is DTGVSQNPRHKITKRGQNVTFRCDPISEHNRLYWYRQTLGQGPEFLTYFQNEAQLEKSRLLSDRFSAERPKGSFSTLEIQRTEQGDSAMYLCASSPQISYEQYFGPGTRLTVT.

This clonotype was counted many times. The rearrangement links TRBV7-9 to TRBJ2-5; 10 bases match TRBD2. CDR1 and CDR2 (germline): SEHNR, FQNEAQ (reference sequence). The V gene end was trimmed by 5 bases and the J gene end by 5 bases; junction bases not matched to a gene: 14. The CDR3 sequence is 17 residues long. The DNA of the CDR3 is TGTGCCAGCAGCCTCGGGACTAGCGAATCCGCCCGGGAGACCCAGTACTTC. It translates to CASSLGTSESARETQYF.

Many counts were recorded for this clonotype. The V call is TRBV14, the J call TRBJ2-7, with D perhaps TRBD1 (6 bases). CDR1 is SGHDN and CDR2 is FVKESK in the germline V gene. The CDR3 runs 15 residues. Trimming stripped 4 bases from V and 2 bases from J, with 15 bases between. The CDR3, as DNA: TGTGCCAGCAGCCGTGAGGGACAAGGGACCTACGAGCAGTACTTC. It codes for CASSREGQGTYEQYF.